The T cell receptor (beta chain) described here comes from a study of identical twins. The CDR3 runs 14 residues. V was shortened by 2 bases and J by 4 bases, with 10 bases between the two germline ends. Germline V gene lookup returns CDR1 SGHDT and CDR2 YYEEEE. cDNA carried unique molecular identifiers, and a universal primer site was added by template switching. TCRdb redid the calling of the 5' RACE reads with MiXCR, one entry per CDR3 protein. The sample shows around 450,000 distinct CDR3 sequences, 13% to 15% of them seen only once. Study results and limitations: Out-of-frame alpha sequences common to twins were enriched for low generation probability.

On this clonotype: Its target is not known.

These sequences were also reported in another study, on yellow fever vaccine responses in identical twins. As that study records: Vaccine-induced T cell responses in twins were reportedly observed to appear partly convergent, partly personalized.

Sequenced sample: CD4+ T cells sorted from blood. The genes are TRBV5-6 and TRBJ2-1; D is undetermined. This TCR derives from a woman aged 18 to 35 in good health. CDR3 in amino acids: CASSLGGKYNEQFF. CDR3 nucleotides: TGTGCCAGCAGCTTAGGTGGGAAATACAATGAGCAGTTCTTC.